This TCR beta chain was profiled in a study of naive and memory T cell subsets. Study-level findings and limits: Over 90% of naive TCR sequences appeared only once, unlike memory subsets.

This clonotype has a handful of counts. Antigen: not known. Two oligonucleotides, mixed equimolar, formed the beta constant-region primer covering TRBC1 and TRBC2. The ligated cDNA underwent four PCR rounds using SP2 and nested alpha and beta constant-region primers. A 12-nucleotide UMI and the SP2 primer were added to the cDNA 3' end by oligonucleotide ligation. TCRdb ran MiXCR on the UMI-ligation and nested PCR reads and lists one entry per CDR3 protein. The table shows about 1,400 distinct CDR3 sequences, with more than 7% occurring only once. CDR1 SNHLY and CDR2 FYNNEI come from the germline V gene. The CDR3 is 14 amino acids. The V end was cut by 6 bases, the J end by 5 bases, with 13 bases between. After the first PCR, alpha and beta chain libraries were processed separately. Cells stained for CD3, CD4, CD8, CD45RA and CD27 were sorted into four subsets.

This chain links TRBV2 with TRBJ2-2, with D possibly TRBD2 on 6 matching bases. This TCR derives from a human donor in good health. Sequences were obtained from CD8+ TEMRA cells from blood. Stated subset: effector memory re-expressing CD45RA, CD45RA+ CD27-. DNA of the CDR3: TGTGCCAGCAGGCCCGGGGGAGGAACCGGGGAGCTGTTTTTT. This sequence encodes CASRPGGGTGELFF. Supplemented by reference TRBV2 and TRBJ2-2, the full variable domain reads EPEVTQTPSHQVTQMGQEVILRCVPISNHLYFYWYRQILGQKVEFLVSFYNNEISEKSEIFDDQFSVERPDGSNFTLKIRSTKLEDSAMYFCASRPGGGTGELFFGEGSRLTVL.